Listed here is a single T cell receptor beta chain. Antigen specificity is unknown. Primers included in the PCR were 60 Vbeta and 13 Jbeta primers. TCRdb's copy holds only in-frame clones and misses some; the assay was immunoSEQ multiplex PCR. The repertoire has 80,000 to 100,000 clones, roughly 61% of them found once; the top ten carry around 16%. The donors were healthy bone marrow donors. Per the germline V gene, CDR1 is LNHNV and CDR2 is YYDKDF (reference sequence). J gave up 2 bases and V 8 bases, and 8 bases lay outside the gene matches. CDR3 length equals 15 residues. This sample is part of a study of cytomegalovirus exposure and HLA in healthy donors. General study findings and limits: In vitro experiments confirmed that three CMV-associated chains were specific for CMV antigens. Reportedly, cytomegalovirus status was diagnosed with high sensitivity and specificity. The authors listed 150 to 200 TCR beta chains as cytomegalovirus-associated.

V and J are TRBV15 and TRBJ1-5; TRBD1 matches 8 bases. The clonotype was recovered from a middle-aged woman in good health and CMV-seropositive. The sample taken for sequencing was PBMCs. The CDR3 is CATQDRAVGNQPQHF. CDR3 bases: TGTGCCACCCAGGACAGGGCGGTTGGCAATCAGCCCCAGCATTTT.